A single TCR beta chain is shown here with its context. CDR3 length: 15 residues. V gave up 7 bases and J gave up 7 bases; unmatched junction bases: 12. Germline CDR1 and CDR2: SNHLY and FYNNEI. This specimen belongs to a study of Ad26.COV2.S vaccination and SARS-CoV-2 variants. Overall study: Intramuscular Ad26.COV2.S at 5x10^10 or 1x10^11 viral particles.

Assay used: immunoSEQ multiplex PCR; TCRdb lists only in-frame clones, some missing. The table records hundreds of thousands of clones, 89% of them present only once. Treatment: some 20 received Ad26.COV2.S at low or high dose, single or two shots; about 5 received placebo; per-sample allocation not given. On day 63 after the first injection, vaccine and placebo recipients gave samples. An 18-55-year-old adult in Boston served as donor. This receptor was taken from a person aged 18-60 years who received the Ad26.COV2.S COVID-19 vaccine or a placebo. The V call is TRBV2, the J call TRBJ2-1, with 8 bases matching TRBD2. This specimen was peripheral blood, taken in a trial of Ad26.COV2.S vaccine versus placebo. Here the CDR3 DNA reads TGTGCCAGCATCGAGGGCGGGGGGAGGTTTAATGAGCAGTTCTTC. Translated: CASIEGGGRFNEQFF.